Included here is one T cell receptor beta chain sequence, with context. Other DNA sequences within the sample encode an identical CDR3. These data belong to a study of cytomegalovirus exposure and HLA in healthy donors. Healthy bone marrow donors made up the cohort. Researchers ran the PCR with 60 Vbeta and 13 Jbeta primers. Produced via immunoSEQ multiplex PCR; TCRdb's table is partial and in-frame only. The table has 110,000 to 150,000 clones, roughly 79% seen once. What was sequenced was PBMCs. This sequence originates from a male donor in good health and CMV-seronegative.

The CDR3 spells CSARQGNEQFF. For the CDR3, the DNA is TGCAGTGCTAGACAGGGGAATGAGCAGTTCTTC. The rearrangement links TRBV20-1 to TRBJ2-1; TRBD1 is a possible D gene (6 bases). Germline assignment: CDR1 DFQATT and CDR2 SNEGSKA (reference sequence). V was clipped by 2 bases and J by 7 bases, with 6 bases between them. This CDR3 is 11 amino acids long.